What follows describes a single TCR beta chain. Its antigen is still unknown. This sample stems from a study of human T cells and chemical hapten exposure. TCRdb used MiXCR to reprocess the RACE reads, holding one entry per CDR3 protein. Of tens of thousands of distinct CDR3 sequences listed, roughly a tenth are singletons. As to time point: patch test 1, 2 weeks after DPC sensitization. The treatment was: therapeutic diphenylcyclopropenone sensitization with weekly scalp DPC. Findings of the study overall: The number of TCRs over 1 in 1000 frequency stayed unchanged after DPC.

Germline V gene lookup returns CDR1 MDHEN and CDR2 SYDVKM. The CDR3 spans 15 residues. V was clipped by 1 base and J by 3 bases; unmatched bases: 4. The clonotype originates from a man aged 40-49 years with alopecia areata. Some clones in this sample may be carry-over from other donors' samples. The sample in question was whole blood, obtained in connection with sensitization to the hapten diphenylcyclopropenone (DPC). The chain couples TRBV28 to TRBJ1-2, with TRBD1 matching over 8 bases. This CDR3 reads CASSLFLQGDYGYTF. The DNA of the CDR3 is TGTGCCAGCAGTTTATTCTTACAGGGGGACTATGGCTACACCTTC.